This T cell receptor beta chain was identified during a study of cytomegalovirus exposure and HLA in healthy donors. Across the whole study: Within the Caucasian-associated ancestry cluster were 81% of the approximately 400 genotyped donors.

The PCR contained 60 Vbeta and 13 Jbeta primers. Study processing details: Some 11 million shared chains were among the about 80 million unique TCR beta chains that a later analysis counted. The data were produced by immunoSEQ multiplex PCR, yet TCRdb's version contains in-frame clones alone and is incomplete. V and J calls and clone size are given by that table; D and trimming were obtained from the DNA. The sample yields tens of thousands of clones, more than 60% seen once. The sequence came from a male donor in good health and CMV-seropositive. Specimen: PBMCs.

In nucleotides, the CDR3 is TGTGCCTGGAGTGTACGAGGGCCCGGGGAGCAGTACTTC. Translating gives CAWSVRGPGEQYF. The rearrangement joins TRBV30 to TRBJ2-7; the D gene is possibly TRBD2 (5 bases). The CDR3 extends over 13 amino acids. Germline loops: CDR1 GTSNPN, CDR2 SVGIG (reference sequence). The V gene lost 0 bases and the J gene lost 7 bases, with 13 bases spanning the gap. The whole variable domain, remainder taken from reference TRBV30 and TRBJ2-7, is SQTIHQWPATLVQPVGSPLSLECTVEGTSNPNLYWYRQAAGRGLQLLFYSVGIGQISSEVPQNLSASRPQDRQFILSSKKLLLSDSGFYLCAWSVRGPGEQYFGPGTRLTVT.